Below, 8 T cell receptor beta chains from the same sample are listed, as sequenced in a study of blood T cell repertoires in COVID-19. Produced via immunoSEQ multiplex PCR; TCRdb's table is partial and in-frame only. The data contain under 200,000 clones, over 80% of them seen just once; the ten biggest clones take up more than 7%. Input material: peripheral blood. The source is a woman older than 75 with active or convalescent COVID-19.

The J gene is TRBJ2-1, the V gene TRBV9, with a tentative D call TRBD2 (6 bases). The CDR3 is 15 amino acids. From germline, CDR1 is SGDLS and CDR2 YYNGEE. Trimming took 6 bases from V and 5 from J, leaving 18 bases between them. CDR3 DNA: TGTGCCAGCACCAGGGACTTCTCCCCTAACAATGAGCAGTTCTTC. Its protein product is CASTRDFSPNNEQFF.

The CDR3: CAISNPTVSGNTIYF. CDR3 coding DNA: TGTGCCATCAGTAACCCGACAGTCTCTGGAAACACCATATATTTT. The chain recombines TRBV10-3 with TRBJ1-3, with TRBD1 as a possible D gene (5 bases). The germline gives CDR1 ENHRY, CDR2 SYGVKD. The CDR3 is 15 residues long. The V end was cut by 5 bases, the J end by 0 bases, with 11 bases between.

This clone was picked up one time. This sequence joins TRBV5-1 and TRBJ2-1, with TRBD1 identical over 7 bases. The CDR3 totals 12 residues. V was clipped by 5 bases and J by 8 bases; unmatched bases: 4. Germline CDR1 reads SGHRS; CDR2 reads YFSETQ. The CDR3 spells CASRTGLDEQFF. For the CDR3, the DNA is TGCGCCAGCAGGACAGGGCTAGATGAGCAGTTCTTC.

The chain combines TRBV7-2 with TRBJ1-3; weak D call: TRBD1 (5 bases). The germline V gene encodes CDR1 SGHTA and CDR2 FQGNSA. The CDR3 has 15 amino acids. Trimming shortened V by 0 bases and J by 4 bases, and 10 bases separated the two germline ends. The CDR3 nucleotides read TGTGCCAGCAGCTTAGCTCAGGGTTCGGGAAACACCATATATTTT. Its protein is CASSLAQGSGNTIYF.

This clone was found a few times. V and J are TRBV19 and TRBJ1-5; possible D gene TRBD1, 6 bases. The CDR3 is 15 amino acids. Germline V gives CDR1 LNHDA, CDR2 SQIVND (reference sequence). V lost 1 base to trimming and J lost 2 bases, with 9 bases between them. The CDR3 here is CASSIGTVGNQPQHF. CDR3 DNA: TGTGCCAGTAGTATAGGGACAGTGGGCAATCAGCCCCAGCATTTT.

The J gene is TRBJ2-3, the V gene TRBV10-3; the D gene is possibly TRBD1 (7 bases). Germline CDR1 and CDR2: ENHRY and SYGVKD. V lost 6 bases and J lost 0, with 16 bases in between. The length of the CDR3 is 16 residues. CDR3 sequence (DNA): TGTGCCATCAGGGAGGGACAGAACCCTAGCACAGATACGCAGTATTTT. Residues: CAIREGQNPSTDTQYF.

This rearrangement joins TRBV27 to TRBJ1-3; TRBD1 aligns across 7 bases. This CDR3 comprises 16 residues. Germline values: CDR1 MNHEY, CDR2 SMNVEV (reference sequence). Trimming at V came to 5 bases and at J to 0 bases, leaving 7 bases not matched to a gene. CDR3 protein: CASSPTDRLSGNTIYF. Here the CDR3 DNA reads TGTGCCAGCAGTCCGACGGACAGGCTCTCTGGAAACACCATATATTTT.

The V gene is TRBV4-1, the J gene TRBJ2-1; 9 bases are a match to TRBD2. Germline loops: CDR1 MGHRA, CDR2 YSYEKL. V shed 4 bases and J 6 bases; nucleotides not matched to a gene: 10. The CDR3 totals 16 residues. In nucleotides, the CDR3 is TGCGCCAGCAGCCTCCTGGCGGGGGGGCCAGGCAATGAGCAGTTCTTC. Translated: CASSLLAGGPGNEQFF.